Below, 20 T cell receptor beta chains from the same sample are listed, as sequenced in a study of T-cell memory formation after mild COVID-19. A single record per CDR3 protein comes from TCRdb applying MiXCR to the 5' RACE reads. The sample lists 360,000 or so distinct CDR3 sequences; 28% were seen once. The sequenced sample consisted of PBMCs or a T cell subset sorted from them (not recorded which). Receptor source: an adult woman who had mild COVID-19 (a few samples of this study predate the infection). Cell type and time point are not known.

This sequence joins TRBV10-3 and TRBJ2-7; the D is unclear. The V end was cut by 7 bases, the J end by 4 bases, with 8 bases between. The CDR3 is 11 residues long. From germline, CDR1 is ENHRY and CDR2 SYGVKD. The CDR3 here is CAIKVGYEQYF. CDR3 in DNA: TGTGCCATCAAGGTCGGATACGAGCAGTACTTC.

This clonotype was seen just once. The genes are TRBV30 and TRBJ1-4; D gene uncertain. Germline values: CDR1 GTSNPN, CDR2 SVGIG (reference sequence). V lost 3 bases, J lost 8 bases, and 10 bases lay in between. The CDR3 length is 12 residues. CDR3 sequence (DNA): TGTGCCTGGAGGGAGGTGGGAGAAAAACTGTTTTTT. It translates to CAWREVGEKLFF.

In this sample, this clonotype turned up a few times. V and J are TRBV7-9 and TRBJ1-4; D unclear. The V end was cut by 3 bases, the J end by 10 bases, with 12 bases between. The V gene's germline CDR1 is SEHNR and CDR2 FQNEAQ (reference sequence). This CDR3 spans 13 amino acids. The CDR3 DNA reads TGTGCCAGCAGCTTGGACGGTATGGGAAAACTGTTTTTT. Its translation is CASSLDGMGKLFF.

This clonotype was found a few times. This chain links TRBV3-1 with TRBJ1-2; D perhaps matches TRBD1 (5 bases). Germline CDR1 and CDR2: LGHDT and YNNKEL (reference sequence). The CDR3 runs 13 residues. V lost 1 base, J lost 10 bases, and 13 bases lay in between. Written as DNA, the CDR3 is TGTGCCAGCAGCCAAGGACAGCCCTGCGTCTACACCTTC. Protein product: CASSQGQPCVYTF.

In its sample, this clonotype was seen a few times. The CDR3 DNA reads TGTGCCAGCAGCCAAGATTCCGGCAGCGAGCAGTTCTTC. It is translated as CASSQDSGSEQFF. The chain is built from TRBV3-1 and TRBJ2-1; D is unresolved. V was trimmed by 0 bases and J by 10 bases, leaving 10 bases between them. CDR1 and CDR2 (germline): LGHDT, YNNKEL (reference sequence). The CDR3 covers 13 residues.

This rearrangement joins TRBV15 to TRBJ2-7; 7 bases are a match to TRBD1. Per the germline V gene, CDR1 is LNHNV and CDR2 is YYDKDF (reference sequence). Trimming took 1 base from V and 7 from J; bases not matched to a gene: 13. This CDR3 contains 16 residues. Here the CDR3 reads CATSRGGGAAWGEQYF. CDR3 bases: TGTGCCACCAGCAGAGGAGGGGGCGCGGCATGGGGGGAGCAGTACTTC.

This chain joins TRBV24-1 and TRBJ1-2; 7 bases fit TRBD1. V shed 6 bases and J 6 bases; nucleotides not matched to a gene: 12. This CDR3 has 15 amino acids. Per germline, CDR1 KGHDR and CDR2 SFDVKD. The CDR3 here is CATSYPGQTENGYTF. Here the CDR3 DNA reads TGTGCCACCAGTTATCCGGGACAGACAGAAAATGGCTACACCTTC.

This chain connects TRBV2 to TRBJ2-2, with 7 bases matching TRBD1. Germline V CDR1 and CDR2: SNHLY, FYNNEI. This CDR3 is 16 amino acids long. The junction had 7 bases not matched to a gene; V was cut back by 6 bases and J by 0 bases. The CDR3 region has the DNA TGTGCCAGCAGCCTCCGAGGGACAGCGAACACCGGGGAGCTGTTTTTT. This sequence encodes CASSLRGTANTGELFF.

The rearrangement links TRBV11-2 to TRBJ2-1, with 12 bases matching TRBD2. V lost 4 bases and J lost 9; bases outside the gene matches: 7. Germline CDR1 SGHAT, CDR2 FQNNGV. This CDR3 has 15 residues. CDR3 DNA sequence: TGTGCCAGCAGCTCTATTGGACTAGCGGGGCTTGAGCAGTTCTTC. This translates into CASSSIGLAGLEQFF. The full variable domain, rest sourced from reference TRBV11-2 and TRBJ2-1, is EAGVAQSPRYKIIEKRQSVAFWCNPISGHATLYWYQQILGQGPKLLIQFQNNGVVDDSQLPKDRFSAERLKGVDSTLKIQPAKLEDSAVYLCASSSIGLAGLEQFFGPGTRLTVL.

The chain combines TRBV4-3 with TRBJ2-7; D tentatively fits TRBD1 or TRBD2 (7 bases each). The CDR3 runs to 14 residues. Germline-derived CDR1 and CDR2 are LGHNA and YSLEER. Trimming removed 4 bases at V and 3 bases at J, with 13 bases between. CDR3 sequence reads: CASSRGGDSYEQYF. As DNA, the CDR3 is TGCGCCAGCAGCCGTGGGGGGGACAGCTACGAGCAGTACTTC.

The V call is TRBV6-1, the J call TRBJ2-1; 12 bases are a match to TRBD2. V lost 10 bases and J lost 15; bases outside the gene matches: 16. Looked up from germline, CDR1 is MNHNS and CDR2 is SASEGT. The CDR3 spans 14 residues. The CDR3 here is CATYITVLAGGSFF. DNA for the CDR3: TGTGCCACCTATATAACAGTACTAGCGGGGGGATCGTTCTTC.

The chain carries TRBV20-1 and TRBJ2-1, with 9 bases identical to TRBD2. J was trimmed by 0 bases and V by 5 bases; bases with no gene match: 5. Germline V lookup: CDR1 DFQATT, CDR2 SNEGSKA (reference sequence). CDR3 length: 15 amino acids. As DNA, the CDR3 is TGCAGTGCTGAAACAGCGGGGGGCTCCTACAATGAGCAGTTCTTC. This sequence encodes CSAETAGGSYNEQFF.

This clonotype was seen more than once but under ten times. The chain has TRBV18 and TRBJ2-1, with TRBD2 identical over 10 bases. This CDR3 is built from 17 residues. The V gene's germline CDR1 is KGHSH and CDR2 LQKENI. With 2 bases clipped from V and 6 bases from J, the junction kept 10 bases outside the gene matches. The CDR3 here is CASSPSASGGTTNEQFF. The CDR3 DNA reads TGTGCCAGCTCACCATCGGCTAGCGGGGGTACCACCAATGAGCAGTTCTTC.

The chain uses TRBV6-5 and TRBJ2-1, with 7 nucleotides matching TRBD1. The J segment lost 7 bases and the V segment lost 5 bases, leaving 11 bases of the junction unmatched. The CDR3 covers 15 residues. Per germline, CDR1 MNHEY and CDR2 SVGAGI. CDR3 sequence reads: CASSTAGGPRNEQFF. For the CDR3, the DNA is TGTGCCAGCAGTACCGCAGGGGGACCTAGAAATGAGCAGTTCTTC.

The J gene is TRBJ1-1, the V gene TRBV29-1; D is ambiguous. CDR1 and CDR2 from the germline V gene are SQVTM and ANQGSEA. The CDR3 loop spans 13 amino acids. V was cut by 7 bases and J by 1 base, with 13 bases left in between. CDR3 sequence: CSAAGAGNTEAFF. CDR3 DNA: TGCAGCGCAGCAGGTGCAGGGAACACTGAAGCTTTCTTT.

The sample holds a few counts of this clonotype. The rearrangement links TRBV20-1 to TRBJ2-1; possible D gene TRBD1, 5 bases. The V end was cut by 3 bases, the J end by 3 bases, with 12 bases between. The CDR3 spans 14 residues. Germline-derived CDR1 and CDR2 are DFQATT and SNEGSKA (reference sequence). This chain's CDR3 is CSASRGPGYNEQFF. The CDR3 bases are TGCAGTGCTAGTAGGGGCCCCGGCTACAATGAGCAGTTCTTC.

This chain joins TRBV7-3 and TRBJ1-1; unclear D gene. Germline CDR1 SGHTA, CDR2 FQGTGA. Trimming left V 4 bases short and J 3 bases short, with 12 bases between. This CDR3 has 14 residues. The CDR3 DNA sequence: TGTGCCAGCAGCTCCCACGGTGCGGACACTGAAGCTTTCTTT. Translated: CASSSHGADTEAFF.

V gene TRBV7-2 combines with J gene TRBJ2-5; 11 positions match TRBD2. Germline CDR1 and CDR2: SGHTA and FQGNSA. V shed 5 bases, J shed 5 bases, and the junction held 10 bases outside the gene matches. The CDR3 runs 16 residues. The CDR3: CASSTVTSGVGETQYF. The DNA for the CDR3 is TGTGCCAGCAGCACAGTGACTAGCGGGGTCGGTGAGACCCAGTACTTC. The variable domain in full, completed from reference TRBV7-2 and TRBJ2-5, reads GAGVSQSPSNKVTEKGKDVELRCDPISGHTALYWYRQSLGQGLEFLIYFQGNSAPDKSGLPSDRFSAERTGGSVSTLTIQRTQQEDSAVYLCASSTVTSGVGETQYFGPGTRLLVL.

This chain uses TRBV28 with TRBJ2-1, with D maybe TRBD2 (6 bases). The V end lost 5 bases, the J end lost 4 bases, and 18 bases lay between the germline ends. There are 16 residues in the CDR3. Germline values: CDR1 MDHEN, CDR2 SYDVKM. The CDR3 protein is CASSDYRTNPYNEQFF. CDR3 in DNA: TGTGCCAGCAGTGATTACCGGACTAACCCATACAATGAGCAGTTCTTC.

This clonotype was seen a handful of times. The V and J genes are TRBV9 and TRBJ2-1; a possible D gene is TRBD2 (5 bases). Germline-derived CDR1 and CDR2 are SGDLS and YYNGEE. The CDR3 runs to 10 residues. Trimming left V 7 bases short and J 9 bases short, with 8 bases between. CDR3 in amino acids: CASGGGEQFF. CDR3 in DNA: TGTGCCAGCGGTGGAGGTGAGCAGTTCTTC. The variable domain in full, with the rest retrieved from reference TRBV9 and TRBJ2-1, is DSGVTQTPKHLITATGQRVTLRCSPRSGDLSVYWYQQSLDQGLQFLIQYYNGEERAKGNILERFSAQQFPDLHSELNLSSLELGDSALYFCASGGGEQFFGPGTRLTVL.